This T cell receptor (beta chain) was captured by sequencing in a study of blood T cell repertoires in COVID-19. Study-wide context: The United States, Italy and Spain supplied acute and convalescent COVID-19 samples. In each case, the material was cDNA or gDNA derived from T cells, B-cell-depleted T cells, or PBMCs.

Per the authors' pipeline: Nucleated cell counts were estimated from reference gene primer amplification. Sequencing was performed with immunoSEQ multiplex PCR; in TCRdb, only in-frame clones are kept and a portion is missing. V and J calls and clone size follow that table, whereas D and trimming were derived from the DNA. The table lists tens of thousands of clones, nearly 95% of them singletons. Germline V CDR1 and CDR2: KGHDR, SFDVKD. V shed 4 bases, J shed 0 bases, and the junction held 2 bases outside the gene matches. The CDR3 is 15 amino acids. This clonotype was obtained from a human donor with active COVID-19. The donor label of this sample is uncertain. Sequencing was done on a sample of peripheral blood. The chain joins TRBV24-1 to TRBJ2-3; 8 bases map to TRBD1. The CDR3 DNA reads TGTGCCACCAGTGACAGGGACAGGAGCACAGATACGCAGTATTTT. Amino acid sequence: CATSDRDRSTDTQYF.